Listed here are 8 T cell receptor beta chains from one sample, sequenced in a study of T-cell memory formation after mild COVID-19. TCRdb used MiXCR to reprocess the 5' RACE reads, holding one entry per CDR3 protein. The sample contains more than 70,000 distinct CDR3 sequences, approximately 15% of which appear only once. Material for sequencing was PBMCs or a T cell subset sorted from them (not recorded which). The source is an adult woman who had mild COVID-19 (a few samples of this study predate the infection). Cell type and time point are not known.

In its sample, this clonotype was seen many times. This rearrangement joins TRBV5-1 to TRBJ2-5; 10 bases align to TRBD1. In germline, CDR1 is SGHRS, CDR2 YFSETQ. Trimming cost V 3 bases and J 3 bases; bases outside gene matches: 2. This CDR3 region has 14 residues. The CDR3 DNA reads as TGCGCCAGCAGCTCCGGGACAGGGGAAGAGACCCAGTACTTC. It translates to CASSSGTGEETQYF.

The chain recombines TRBV6-5 with TRBJ2-3, with TRBD2 identical over 13 bases. The CDR3 length is 17 residues. Germline V lookup: CDR1 MNHEY, CDR2 SVGAGI. V lost 6 bases to trimming and J lost 5 bases; unmatched junction nucleotides: 11. CDR3 amino acids: CASSPPRTSGGRDTQYF. CDR3 coding DNA: TGTGCCAGCAGCCCACCTCGGACTAGCGGGGGAAGAGATACGCAGTATTTT.

This clonotype was seen only a few times. The chain has TRBV9 and TRBJ2-7, with D tentatively TRBD1 or TRBD2 (5 bases each). The ends were cut back, 0 bases at V and 4 bases at J, with 14 bases in the middle. The CDR3 is 15 residues long. The V gene's germline CDR1 is SGDLS and CDR2 YYNGEE. CDR3 in amino acids: CASSVGDPGVYEQYF. The CDR3, as DNA: TGTGCCAGCAGCGTAGGGGACCCTGGGGTATACGAGCAGTACTTC.

This clonotype showed up just a few times. The chain employs TRBV5-5 and TRBJ2-1, with a weak D call TRBD1 (7 bases). The germline V gene has CDR1 SGHKS and CDR2 YYEKEE (reference sequence). Trimming took off 4 bases at V and 7 bases at J, with 18 bases between the two ends. The CDR3 length is 15 residues. The CDR3 loop reads CASSGGDRSGNEQFF. The CDR3 nucleotides read TGTGCCAGCAGCGGCGGGGACAGAAGCGGGAATGAGCAGTTCTTC. Combining the CDR3 with reference TRBV5-5 and TRBJ2-1 gives the whole variable domain DAGVTQSPTHLIKTRGQQVTLRCSPISGHKSVSWYQQVLGQGPQFIFQYYEKEERGRGNFPDRFSARQFPNYSSELNVNALLLGDSALYLCASSGGDRSGNEQFFGPGTRLTVL.

For this clonotype: This sequence may be a read error, since a much larger clone differs from it by one base. The chain links TRBV20-1 to TRBJ2-7; the match to TRBD1 covers 9 bases. The CDR3 runs 15 residues. The germline V gene encodes CDR1 DFQATT and CDR2 SNEGSKA (reference sequence). Here the CDR3 DNA reads TGCAGTGCCACCTTTAAAGGACAGGGGAACTACAAGCAGTACTTC. Protein: CSATFKGQGNYKQYF.

The chain recombines TRBV5-5 with TRBJ2-3; TRBD1 agrees at 8 bases. CDR1 is SGHKS and CDR2 is YYEKEE in the germline V gene (reference sequence). Unmatched junction bases numbered 4, after V lost 4 bases and J lost 0 bases. This CDR3 region has 15 residues. CDR3 region: CASSHGQGSTDTQYF. CDR3 DNA sequence: TGTGCCAGCAGCCACGGACAGGGAAGCACAGATACGCAGTATTTT.

V is TRBV7-6 and J is TRBJ2-1; tentatively, D is TRBD2 (6 bases). The germline V gene encodes CDR1 SGHVS and CDR2 FNYEAQ. The germline V and J ends were trimmed by 5 bases and 6 bases, with 14 bases remaining between them. The CDR3 runs to 14 residues. The CDR3: CASSPSGGPNEQFF. The CDR3 DNA follows: TGTGCCAGCAGCCCTAGTGGAGGGCCCAATGAGCAGTTCTTC.

The chain joins TRBV15 to TRBJ2-5, with TRBD2 matching over 7 bases. Germline CDR1 is LNHNV and CDR2 is YYDKDF (reference sequence). The CDR3 is made up of 16 amino acids. The V segment lost 5 bases and the J segment 1 base; nucleotides outside the gene matches: 10. The DNA of the CDR3 is TGTGCCACCAGCCTCACTAGCGCTCGTGGCCAAGAGACCCAGTACTTC. It codes for CATSLTSARGQETQYF.